What follows describes a single T cell receptor (beta chain). Its antigen is undetermined. These data come from a study of a mutant IDH1 vaccine in newly diagnosed glioma. Study summary: Patients received vaccination from 4-6 weeks after radiotherapy alone, or with temozolomide cycles.

The time point here: week 5, during vaccination. Every single dose of the vaccine, 300 ug of mutant IDH1 20-mer peptide, came with topical imiquimod. Assay used: immunoSEQ multiplex PCR; TCRdb lists only in-frame clones, some missing. This sample carries tens of thousands of clones, approximately 82% of them seen once, and the ten largest clones take more than 3%. The CDR3 extends over 15 amino acids. The junction had 10 bases not matched to a gene; V was cut back by 9 bases and J by 2 bases. Germline-derived CDR1 and CDR2 are SGHRS and YFSETQ. The TCR originated in a man aged 25-45 years with glioma. The chain joins TRBV5-1 to TRBJ2-3; 9 nucleotides line up with TRBD2. The sample was PBMCs, taken from a glioma patient whose treatment included an IDH1 peptide vaccine. The CDR3 sequence: CATTKRGVLTDTQYF. The CDR3 DNA reads TGCGCCACCACTAAGCGGGGGGTTCTCACAGATACGCAGTATTTT.